Below, 14 T cell receptor beta chains from the same sample are listed, as sequenced in a study of shared clonotypes between healthy human individuals. Sequenced by immunoSEQ multiplex PCR; TCRdb stores in-frame clones only, minus some. This table holds about 1 million clones, around 75% found once. The sequenced sample consisted of memory CD4+ T cells sorted from blood. Subset here: CD45RA-negative fraction. The source of these receptors is a man younger than 35 in good health.

The chain is built from TRBV28 and TRBJ2-7; a possible D gene is TRBD2 (6 bases). The V end lost 3 bases, the J end lost 6 bases, and 18 bases lay between the germline ends. The germline V gene encodes CDR1 MDHEN and CDR2 SYDVKM. The CDR3 has 15 amino acids. The CDR3 reads CASSFLAERRGEQYF. The CDR3 DNA sequence: TGTGCCAGCAGTTTTTTGGCCGAGCGGCGGGGCGAGCAGTACTTC.

The chain uses TRBV5-1 and TRBJ1-6; 7 bases are a match to TRBD1. CDR1 is SGHRS, CDR2 YFSETQ, per germline. V was pared by 4 bases and J by 9 bases, with 4 bases of the junction left unmatched. The CDR3 runs to 13 residues. The CDR3 loop reads CASSGQAPSPLHF. The CDR3 DNA sequence: TGCGCCAGCAGCGGACAGGCCCCTTCACCCCTCCACTTT.

The CDR3 bases are TGTGCCAGCAGCTCACGTCCCGTGGGCGGGGGGGCCGCCGGGGAGCTGTTTTTT. It specifies CASSSRPVGGGAAGELFF. The chain carries TRBV7-3 and TRBJ2-2, with 9 bases that match TRBD2. The CDR3 contains 18 residues. Per germline, CDR1 SGHTA and CDR2 FQGTGA. Losses at the gene ends were 4 bases for V and 6 bases for J; bases not matched to a gene: 15.

The rearrangement joins TRBV7-2 to TRBJ2-5; D may match TRBD1 or TRBD2 (5 bases each). V was clipped by 1 base and J by 4 bases, with 19 bases between them. The length of the CDR3 is 17 residues. Germline V gene data show CDR1 as SGHTA and CDR2 as FQGNSA. CDR3 in DNA: TGTGCCAGCAGCTTAGTCAAGGGACGTCGGATGATAGAGACCCAGTACTTC. This translates into CASSLVKGRRMIETQYF.

The chain employs TRBV7-8 and TRBJ2-1; 7 bases agree with TRBD1. This CDR3 comprises 14 residues. Germline V gene lookup returns CDR1 SGHVS and CDR2 FQNEAQ. Unmatched junction bases numbered 9, after V lost 4 bases and J lost 9 bases. CDR3 in DNA: TGTGCCAGCAGCTCACTCACAGGGGAAGCTGAGCAGTTCTTC. Protein sequence: CASSSLTGEAEQFF.

The V gene is TRBV29-1, the J gene TRBJ2-3, with 8 bases fitting TRBD2. Germline V gene data show CDR1 as SQVTM and CDR2 as ANQGSEA. After removal of 6 bases from V and 4 bases from J, the junction contained 12 bases not matched to a gene. The CDR3 contains 15 residues. This CDR3 reads CSVSLGTSAADTQYF. The CDR3 coding sequence is TGCAGCGTCTCCCTGGGGACTAGTGCGGCAGATACGCAGTATTTT.

The chain couples TRBV27 to TRBJ2-7, with 12 nucleotides matching TRBD2. Per the germline V gene, CDR1 is MNHEY and CDR2 is SMNVEV (reference sequence). Trimming at V came to 5 bases and at J to 6 bases, leaving 11 bases not matched to a gene. The CDR3 loop spans 16 amino acids. The CDR3 sequence is CASSILAGGRPSEQYF. CDR3 nucleotides: TGTGCCAGCAGTATTCTAGCGGGGGGGCGCCCAAGCGAGCAGTACTTC.

In its sample, this clone ranks as medium-sized. This chain connects TRBV5-4 to TRBJ2-3; 11 nucleotides align to TRBD1. This CDR3 contains 15 residues. V lost 5 bases, J lost 3 bases, and 5 bases stayed unmatched. Germline CDR1 and CDR2: SGHNT and YYREEE (reference sequence). CDR3 protein: CASRLDRGLTDTQYF. In nucleotides, the CDR3 is TGTGCCAGCAGACTGGACAGGGGGCTGACAGATACGCAGTATTTT.

This rearrangement joins TRBV5-1 to TRBJ1-1; D may be TRBD1 (5 bases). Germline loops: CDR1 SGHRS, CDR2 YFSETQ. The CDR3 extends over 13 amino acids. The germline V and J ends were trimmed by 4 bases and 1 base, with 8 bases remaining between them. CDR3 region: CASSVQENTEAFF. CDR3 DNA sequence: TGCGCCAGCAGCGTACAGGAGAACACTGAAGCTTTCTTT. The entire variable domain, with the rest obtained from reference TRBV5-1 and TRBJ1-1, is as follows: KAGVTQTPRYLIKTRGQQVTLSCSPISGHRSVSWYQQTPGQGLQFLFEYFSETQRNKGNFPGRFSGRQFSNSRSEMNVSTLELGDSALYLCASSVQENTEAFFGQGTRLTVV.

The chain links TRBV4-3 to TRBJ1-1; possibly TRBD1 for D (5 bases). With 0 bases removed from V and 2 bases from J, the gap between germline ends came to 10 bases. Germline V CDR1 and CDR2: LGHNA, YSLEER. CDR3 size: 15 residues. CDR3 sequence: CASSQEDRGNTEAFF. CDR3 bases: TGCGCCAGCAGCCAAGAAGACAGAGGAAACACTGAAGCTTTCTTT.

The rearrangement uses TRBV12-2 and TRBJ1-3; TRBD1, the D gene given by the table, was not confirmed from the DNA. TRBV12-2 has pseudogene status. The CDR3 is 15 residues long. The CDR3 DNA sequence: TGTGCAAGTCGCTACCCGCAGGGGTCTGGAAACACCATATATTTT. It yields the protein CASRYPQGSGNTIYF.

This clone was counted only a few times. The gene calls are TRBV6-1 and TRBJ1-5; 7 positions match TRBD1. J lost 2 bases, V lost 7 bases, and 5 bases had no gene match. CDR1 MNHNS and CDR2 SASEGT come from the germline V gene. The CDR3 is 14 amino acids. The CDR3 DNA is TGTGCCAGCACTGGGACAGACGGCAATCAGCCCCAGCATTTT. Residues: CASTGTDGNQPQHF.

The genes are TRBV5-6 and TRBJ1-2; no reliable D call. In germline, CDR1 is SGHDT, CDR2 YYEEEE. V dropped 0 bases and J dropped 0 bases, with 6 bases sitting between them. This CDR3 is built from 14 residues. CDR3 in DNA: TGTGCCAGCAGCTTGGGCACCGCTAACTATGGCTACACCTTC. It yields the protein CASSLGTANYGYTF.

This clone was seen only once. The V call is TRBV19, the J call TRBJ2-3; possibly TRBD1 for D (6 bases). Germline V gene data show CDR1 as LNHDA and CDR2 as SQIVND (reference sequence). This CDR3 is 14 amino acids long. V was shortened by 10 bases and J by 5 bases, with 19 bases between the two germline ends. For the CDR3, the DNA is TGTGCCACCTCCGGAGGAGAGGGGGTAGATACGCAGTATTTT. This sequence encodes CATSGGEGVDTQYF.